This record looks at one T cell receptor beta chain sequence and its context. Libraries were prepared by immunoSEQ multiplex PCR; TCRdb keeps only in-frame clonotypes and omits some of them. Among 130,000 or so clones listed, over 85% were seen once. This entry comes from a study of cytomegalovirus exposure and HLA in healthy donors. This sequence originates from a woman under 30 in good health and CMV-seronegative. The sample comprised PBMCs.

The CDR3 protein is CASSGGGVSGNTIYF. CDR3 in DNA: TGTGCCAGCAGTGGAGGGGGCGTCTCTGGAAACACCATATATTTT. The chain employs TRBV7-2 and TRBJ1-3; 7 nucleotides align to TRBD1. V shed 6 bases, J shed 0 bases, and the junction held 5 bases outside the gene matches. Germline loops: CDR1 SGHTA, CDR2 FQGNSA. This CDR3 contains 15 residues. The full variable domain, completed using reference TRBV7-2 and TRBJ1-3, is GAGVSQSPSNKVTEKGKDVELRCDPISGHTALYWYRQSLGQGLEFLIYFQGNSAPDKSGLPSDRFSAERTGGSVSTLTIQRTQQEDSAVYLCASSGGGVSGNTIYFGEGSWLTVV.